One TCR beta chain is described in this entry. What it binds is unknown. The data were taken from a study of Graves' ophthalmopathy and Graves' hyperthyroidism. Study context: Blood was drawn at initial diagnosis, before any treatment. Study results and limitations: Among expanded thyroid clonotypes above 0.001 frequency, most also occurred in blood.

Amplified TCR beta CDR3 regions were obtained using RNA transcripts as template. The library came from an HTBI-primed first-round RT-PCR and a second-round multiplex PCR. Each CDR3 protein gets one entry after TCRdb re-called the multiplex PCR reads with MiXCR. In the table there are 650,000 to 900,000 distinct CDR3 sequences, roughly 41% of which are singletons. In germline, CDR1 is LNHDA, CDR2 SQIVND (reference sequence). The V and J ends lost 0 bases and 4 bases respectively, with 6 bases between them. The CDR3 is 13 residues long. Ophthalmopathy donors were characterized by moderate-to-severe activity, CAS of at least 3, NOSPECS of at least 4, and duration under 3 months.

This TCR derives from an adult man with Graves' ophthalmopathy. The chain carries TRBV19 and TRBJ1-2; D is unclear. Sample: peripheral blood. The DNA for the CDR3 is TGTGCCAGTAGTATAGAGGGTTTCTATGGCTACACCTTC. This encodes CASSIEGFYGYTF.